This T cell receptor beta chain emerged from a study of blood T cell repertoires in COVID-19. Participants were placed into cohorts based on the clinical history they reported. Germline loops: CDR1 MNHNY, CDR2 SVGAGI (reference sequence). V was clipped by 10 bases and J by 2 bases; unmatched bases: 23. There are 19 residues in the CDR3. TCRdb keeps only in-frame clones here, not all; method: immunoSEQ multiplex PCR. This sample carries about 220,000 clones, 88% of them seen once, and the ten largest clones take roughly 2.6%. Specimen: PBMCs or T cells enriched from blood (not recorded which). V is TRBV6-6 and J is TRBJ2-1, with 7 bases identical to TRBD2. This receptor was taken from a woman in her thirties who had recovered from COVID-19. Here the CDR3 reads CATRRWEHGPSGAYNEQFF. Here the CDR3 DNA reads TGTGCCACCAGACGATGGGAACATGGGCCAAGCGGGGCCTACAATGAGCAGTTCTTC.